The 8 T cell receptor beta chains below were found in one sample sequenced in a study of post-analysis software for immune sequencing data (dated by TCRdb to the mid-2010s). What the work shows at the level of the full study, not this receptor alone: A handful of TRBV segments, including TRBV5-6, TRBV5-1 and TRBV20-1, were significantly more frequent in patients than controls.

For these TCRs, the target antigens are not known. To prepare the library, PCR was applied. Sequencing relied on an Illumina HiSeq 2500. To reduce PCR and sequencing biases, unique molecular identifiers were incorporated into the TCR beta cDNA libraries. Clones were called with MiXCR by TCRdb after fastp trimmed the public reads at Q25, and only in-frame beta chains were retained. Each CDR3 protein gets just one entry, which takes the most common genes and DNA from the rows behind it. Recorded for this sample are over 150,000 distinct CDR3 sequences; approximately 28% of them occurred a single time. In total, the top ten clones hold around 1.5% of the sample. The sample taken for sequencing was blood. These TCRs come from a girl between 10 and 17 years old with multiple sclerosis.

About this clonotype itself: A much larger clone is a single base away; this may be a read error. Here the CDR3 DNA reads TGTGCCAGCAGTGAGGGCAGGGAGAGCTACACCTTC. Amino acids: CASSEGRESYTF. The rearrangement joins TRBV6-1 to TRBJ1-2; TRBD1 might be the D (5 bases). The CDR3 totals 12 residues. V was cut by 3 bases and J by 9 bases, with 11 bases left in between. CDR1 and CDR2 (germline): MNHNS, SASEGT.

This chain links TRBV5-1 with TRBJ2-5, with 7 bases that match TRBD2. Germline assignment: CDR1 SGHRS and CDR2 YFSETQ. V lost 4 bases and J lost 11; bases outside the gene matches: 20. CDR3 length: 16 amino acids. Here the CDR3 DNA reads TGCGCCAGCAGCCCTACAAGCGGGAACTCCTGCAATGAGCAGTACTTC. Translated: CASSPTSGNSCNEQYF.

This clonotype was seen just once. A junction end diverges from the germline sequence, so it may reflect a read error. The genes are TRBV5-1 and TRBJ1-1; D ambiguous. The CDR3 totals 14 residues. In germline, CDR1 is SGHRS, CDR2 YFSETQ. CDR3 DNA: TGCGCCAGTCGCGAGGGTCTTCAGAACGCTGAAGCTTTCTTT. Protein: CASREGLQNAEAFF.

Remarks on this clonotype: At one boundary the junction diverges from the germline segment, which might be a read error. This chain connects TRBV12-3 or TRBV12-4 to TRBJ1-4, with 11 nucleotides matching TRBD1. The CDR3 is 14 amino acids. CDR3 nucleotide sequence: TGTGCCAACAGTTCCGGGACAGGGGGTGAAAAACTGTTTTTT. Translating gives CANSSGTGGEKLFF.

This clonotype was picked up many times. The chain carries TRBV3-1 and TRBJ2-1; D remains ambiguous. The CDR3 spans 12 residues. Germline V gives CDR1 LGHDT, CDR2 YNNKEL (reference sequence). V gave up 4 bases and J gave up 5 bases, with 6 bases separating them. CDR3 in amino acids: CASSRLDNEQFF. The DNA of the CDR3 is TGTGCCAGCAGCCGGCTAGACAATGAGCAGTTCTTC.

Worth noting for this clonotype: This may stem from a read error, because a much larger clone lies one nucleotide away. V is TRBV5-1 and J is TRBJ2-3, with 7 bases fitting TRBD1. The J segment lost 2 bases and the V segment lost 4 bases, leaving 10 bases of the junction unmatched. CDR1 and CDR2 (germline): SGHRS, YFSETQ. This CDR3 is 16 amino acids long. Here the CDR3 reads CASSPKGQPLTDTQYF. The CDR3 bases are TGCGCCAGCAGCCCTAAGGGACAGCCTCTCACAGATACGCAGTATTTT.

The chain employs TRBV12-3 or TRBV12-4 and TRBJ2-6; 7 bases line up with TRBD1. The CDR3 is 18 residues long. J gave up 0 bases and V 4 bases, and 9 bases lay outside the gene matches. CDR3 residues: CASSWAGQESSGANVLTF. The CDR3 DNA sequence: TGTGCCAGCAGTTGGGCCGGACAGGAGAGCTCTGGGGCCAACGTCCTGACTTTC.

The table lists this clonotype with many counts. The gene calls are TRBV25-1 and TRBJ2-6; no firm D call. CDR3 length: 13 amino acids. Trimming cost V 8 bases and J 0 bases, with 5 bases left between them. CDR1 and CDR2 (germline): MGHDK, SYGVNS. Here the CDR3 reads CASLGSGANVLTF. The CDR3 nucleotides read TGTGCCAGCCTCGGCTCTGGGGCCAACGTCCTGACTTTC.